This TCR beta chain is drawn from a study of T-cell memory formation after mild COVID-19. Overall study findings and caveats: Contracting clones from day 15 to 85 had balanced CD4/CD8; later expanders favoured CD4+.

TCRalpha and TCRbeta libraries used 5'RACE with constant-segment primers and UMIs. TCRdb reprocessed the 5' RACE reads with MiXCR, giving one entry per CDR3 protein. The sample carries some 440,000 distinct CDR3 sequences, more than 20% recorded once. Concerning this clonotype: Its antigen is as yet unknown.

The CDR3 contains 16 residues. Looked up from germline, CDR1 is SGHDT and CDR2 is YYEEEE. V was clipped by 0 bases and J by 5 bases; unmatched bases: 7. The chain recombines TRBV5-6 with TRBJ2-5, with 10 bases lining up with TRBD1. The receptor comes from an adult woman who had mild COVID-19 (a few samples of this study predate the infection). Cell type and time point are not known. Sequencing used PBMCs or a T cell subset sorted from them (not recorded which). Here the CDR3 reads CASSLDGTGAEETQYF. CDR3 coding DNA: TGTGCCAGCAGCTTGGACGGGACAGGGGCGGAGGAGACCCAGTACTTC.